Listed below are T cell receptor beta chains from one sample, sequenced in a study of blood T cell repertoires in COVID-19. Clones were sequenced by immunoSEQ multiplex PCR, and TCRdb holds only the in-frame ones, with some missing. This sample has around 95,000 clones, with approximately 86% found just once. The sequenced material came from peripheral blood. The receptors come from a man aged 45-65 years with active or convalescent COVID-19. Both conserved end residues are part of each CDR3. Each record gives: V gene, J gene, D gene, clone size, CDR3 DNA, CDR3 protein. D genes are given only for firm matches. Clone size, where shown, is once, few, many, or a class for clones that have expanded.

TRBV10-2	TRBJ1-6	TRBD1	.	TGCGCCACTACGGGACAGGGAGATTCACCCCTCCACTTT	CATTGQGDSPLHF
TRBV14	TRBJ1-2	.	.	TGTGCCAGCAGCCAAGTGGCAGGTTCTAACTATGGCTACACCTTC	CASSQVAGSNYGYTF
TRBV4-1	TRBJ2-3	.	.	TGCGCCAGCAGCCAAGATCCCAGCGTCACAGATACGCAGTATTTT	CASSQDPSVTDTQYF
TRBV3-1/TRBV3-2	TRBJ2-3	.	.	TGTGCCAGCAAGCTGGGCGGGGAGTCAGATACGCAGTATTTT	CASKLGGESDTQYF
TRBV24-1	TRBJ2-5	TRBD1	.	TGTGCCACCAGTGGAGAACGGGACAGGGGCGGAGAGACCCAGTACTTC	CATSGERDRGGETQYF
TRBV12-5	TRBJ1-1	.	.	TGTGCTAGTGGTCCGCCTCTACCGGGACAACTGAACACTGAAGCTTTCTTT	CASGPPLPGQLNTEAFF
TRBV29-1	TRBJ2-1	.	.	TGCAGCGTTGAAGTGGACTTCATCGCGGGCAATGAGCAGTTCTTC	CSVEVDFIAGNEQFF
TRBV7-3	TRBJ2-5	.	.	TGTGCCAGCAGCTTAACGCGAGGCTTCCAAGAGACCCAGTACTTC	CASSLTRGFQETQYF
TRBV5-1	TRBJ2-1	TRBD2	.	TGCGCCAGCAGCCCCGCCTGGACTAGCGTCTACAATGAGCAGTTCTTC	CASSPAWTSVYNEQFF
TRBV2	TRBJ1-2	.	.	TGTGCCAGCAGTGAAATGGAGGGCGGGGGCTACACCTTC	CASSEMEGGGYTF
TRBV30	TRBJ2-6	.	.	TGTGCCTGGAGTCTGGGGGCGTTAGGGGCCAACGTCCTGACTTTC	CAWSLGALGANVLTF
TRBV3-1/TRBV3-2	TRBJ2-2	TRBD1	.	TGTGCCAGCAGCCAACGGGGCGCAGGGGGCTCCGGGGAGCTGTTTTTT	CASSQRGAGGSGELFF
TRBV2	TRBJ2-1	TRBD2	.	TGTGCCAGCAGTGGCAGCGGGAGAGATGAGCAGTTCTTC	CASSGSGRDEQFF
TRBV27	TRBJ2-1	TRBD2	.	TGTGCCACCAAAAAACACGGACTAGCGGGCCTTCGGCCCACAATGAGCACGTTCTTC	CATKKHGLAGLRPTMSTFF
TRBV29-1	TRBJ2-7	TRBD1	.	TGCAGCGTTGCAAGGGACAGGGTCCGGGGTGAGCAGTACTTC	CSVARDRVRGEQYF
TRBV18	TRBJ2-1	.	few	TGTGCCAGCTCACCGACACCAGAGTCCTACAATGAGCAGTTCTTC	CASSPTPESYNEQFF
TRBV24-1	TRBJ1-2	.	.	TGTGCCACCTCTGATACTTCCGACAGACCCTACACCTTC	CATSDTSDRPYTF
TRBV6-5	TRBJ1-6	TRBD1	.	TGTGCCAGCAGGGAGGGGACAGGGGATAATTCACCCCTCCACTTT	CASREGTGDNSPLHF
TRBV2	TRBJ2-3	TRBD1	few	TGTGCCAGCAGAGGACCTCCGGGACAGATAATCACAGATACGCAGTATTTT	CASRGPPGQIITDTQYF
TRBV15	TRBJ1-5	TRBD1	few	TGTGCCACCAGCAGAGGGACAGGGGGAACGTTAGGCAATCAGCCCCAGCATTTT	CATSRGTGGTLGNQPQHF
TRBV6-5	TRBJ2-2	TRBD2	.	TGTGCCAGCAGGAGACTAGCGGGCCGGGAGCTGTTTTTT	CASRRLAGRELFF
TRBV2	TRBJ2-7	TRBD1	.	TGTGCCAGCAGGGCACGGACAGGGGGCTTCTACGAGCAGTACTTC	CASRARTGGFYEQYF
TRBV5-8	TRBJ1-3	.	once	TGTGCCAGCAGCTCCCGACAGGTCCTGGCTGGAAACACCATATATTTT	CASSSRQVLAGNTIYF
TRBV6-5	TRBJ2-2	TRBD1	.	TGTGCCAGCAGAGGACAGGGGGCGGTCGGGGAGCTGTTTTTT	CASRGQGAVGELFF
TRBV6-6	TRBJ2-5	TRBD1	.	TGTGCCAGCAGTCCCCACACCGGGACAGGGGCAGAGACCCAGTACTTC	CASSPHTGTGAETQYF
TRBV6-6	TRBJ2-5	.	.	TGTGCCAGCAGTCAACGCGGAAAGCCCCCACAAGAGACCCAGTACTTC	CASSQRGKPPQETQYF
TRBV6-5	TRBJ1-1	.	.	TGTGCCAGCACCGGGGAGCAGAACATGAACACTGAAGCTTTCTTT	CASTGEQNMNTEAFF
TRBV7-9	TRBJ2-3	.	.	TGTGCCAGCAGCTTAGTACAGGGAGATACGCAGTATTTT	CASSLVQGDTQYF
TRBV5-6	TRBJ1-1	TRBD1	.	TGTGCCAGCAGCTTTGGACAGGGGAACACTGAAGCTTTCTTT	CASSFGQGNTEAFF
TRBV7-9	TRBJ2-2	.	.	TGTGCCAGCAGCACAGGTTCCAACACCGGGGAGCTGTTTTTT	CASSTGSNTGELFF
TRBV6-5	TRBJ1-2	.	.	TGTGCCAGCAGTTCCGGGACTTCTAACTATGGCTACACCTTC	CASSSGTSNYGYTF
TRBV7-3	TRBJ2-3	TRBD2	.	TGTGCCAGCAGAGCCGGGACTAGCGGGAGGGAAGATACGCAGTATTTT	CASRAGTSGREDTQYF
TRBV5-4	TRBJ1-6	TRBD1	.	TGTGCCAGCAGCACGAAGGTGACAGGGCTCAATTCACCCCTCCACTTT	CASSTKVTGLNSPLHF
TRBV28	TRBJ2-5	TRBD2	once	TGTGCCAGCAGTTCAGGACTAGCAGGACGGGAAGAGACCCAGTACTTC	CASSSGLAGREETQYF